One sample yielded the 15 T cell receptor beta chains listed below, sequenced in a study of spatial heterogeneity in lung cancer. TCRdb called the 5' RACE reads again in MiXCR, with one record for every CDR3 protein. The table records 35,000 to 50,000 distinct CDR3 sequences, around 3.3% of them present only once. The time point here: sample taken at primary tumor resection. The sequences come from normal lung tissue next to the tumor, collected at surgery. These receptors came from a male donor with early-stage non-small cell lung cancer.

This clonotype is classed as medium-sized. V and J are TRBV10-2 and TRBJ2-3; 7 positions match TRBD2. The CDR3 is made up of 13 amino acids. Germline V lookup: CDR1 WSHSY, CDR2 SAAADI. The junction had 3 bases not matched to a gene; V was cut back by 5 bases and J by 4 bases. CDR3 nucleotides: TGCGCCAGCAGTCGGGACTACCCAGATACGCAGTATTTT. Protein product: CASSRDYPDTQYF.

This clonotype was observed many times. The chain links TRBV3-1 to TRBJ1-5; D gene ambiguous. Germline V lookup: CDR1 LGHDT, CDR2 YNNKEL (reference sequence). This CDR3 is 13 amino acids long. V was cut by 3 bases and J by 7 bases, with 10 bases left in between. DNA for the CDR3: TGTGCCAGCAGCCAGGCCCTTGGACAGCCCCAGCATTTT. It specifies CASSQALGQPQHF.

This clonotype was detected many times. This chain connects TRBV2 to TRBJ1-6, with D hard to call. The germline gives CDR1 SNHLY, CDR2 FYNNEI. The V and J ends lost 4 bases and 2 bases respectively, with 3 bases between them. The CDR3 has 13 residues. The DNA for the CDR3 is TGTGCCAGCAGTGGCACCTATAATTCACCCCTCCACTTT. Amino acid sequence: CASSGTYNSPLHF.

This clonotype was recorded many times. The CDR3: CASSVSKSYNSPLHF. CDR3 bases: TGTGCCAGCTCAGTGTCCAAATCCTATAATTCACCCCTCCACTTT. This rearrangement joins TRBV18 to TRBJ1-6, with D unresolved. V lost 5 bases and J lost 1, with 9 bases in between. CDR3 length: 15 amino acids. Germline V gene sequence: CDR1 KGHSH, CDR2 LQKENI.

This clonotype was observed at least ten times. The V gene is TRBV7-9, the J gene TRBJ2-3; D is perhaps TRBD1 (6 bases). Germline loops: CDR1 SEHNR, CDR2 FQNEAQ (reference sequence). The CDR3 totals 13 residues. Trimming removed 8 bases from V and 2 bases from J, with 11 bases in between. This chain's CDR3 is CASEDSLTDTQYF. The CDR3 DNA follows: TGTGCCAGCGAGGACAGCCTCACAGATACGCAGTATTTT.

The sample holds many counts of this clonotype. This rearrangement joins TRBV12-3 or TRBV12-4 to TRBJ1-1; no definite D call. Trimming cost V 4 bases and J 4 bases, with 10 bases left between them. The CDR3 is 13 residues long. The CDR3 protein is CASSSGPATEAFF. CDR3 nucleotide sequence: TGTGCCAGCAGTTCCGGACCCGCCACTGAAGCTTTCTTT.

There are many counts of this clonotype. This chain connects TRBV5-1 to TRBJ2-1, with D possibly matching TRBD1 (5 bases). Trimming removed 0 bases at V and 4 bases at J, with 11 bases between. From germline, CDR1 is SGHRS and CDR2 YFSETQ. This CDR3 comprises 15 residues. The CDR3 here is CASSLGAGFYNEQFF. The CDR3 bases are TGCGCCAGCAGCTTGGGGGCAGGGTTTTACAATGAGCAGTTCTTC.

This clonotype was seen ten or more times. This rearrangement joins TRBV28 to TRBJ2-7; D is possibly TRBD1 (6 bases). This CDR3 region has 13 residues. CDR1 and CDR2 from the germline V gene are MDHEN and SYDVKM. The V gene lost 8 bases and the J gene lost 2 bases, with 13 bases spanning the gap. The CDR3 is CASGPQGPYEQYF. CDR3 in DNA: TGTGCCAGCGGCCCCCAGGGGCCCTACGAGCAGTACTTC.

In DNA, the CDR3 is TGTGCCAGCAGTCGAGACAGGAGCTACGAGCAGTACTTC. This gives the protein CASSRDRSYEQYF. This rearrangement joins TRBV28 to TRBJ2-7; weak D call: TRBD1 (6 bases). This CDR3 is 13 amino acids long. The V end was cut by 5 bases, the J end by 3 bases, with 11 bases between. The germline V gene has CDR1 MDHEN and CDR2 SYDVKM. Complete variable domain (other parts from reference TRBV28 and TRBJ2-7): DVKVTQSSRYLVKRTGEKVFLECVQDMDHENMFWYRQDPGLGLRLIYFSYDVKMKEKGDIPEGYSVSREKKERFSLILESASTNQTSMYLCASSRDRSYEQYFGPGTRLTVT.

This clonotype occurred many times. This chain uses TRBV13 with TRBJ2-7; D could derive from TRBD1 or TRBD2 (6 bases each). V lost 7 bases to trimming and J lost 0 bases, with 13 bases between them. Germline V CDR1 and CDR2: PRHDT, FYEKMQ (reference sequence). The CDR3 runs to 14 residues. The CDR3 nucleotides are TGTGCCAGCACCCAAGGGGGGAGCTCCTACGAGCAGTACTTC. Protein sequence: CASTQGGSSYEQYF.

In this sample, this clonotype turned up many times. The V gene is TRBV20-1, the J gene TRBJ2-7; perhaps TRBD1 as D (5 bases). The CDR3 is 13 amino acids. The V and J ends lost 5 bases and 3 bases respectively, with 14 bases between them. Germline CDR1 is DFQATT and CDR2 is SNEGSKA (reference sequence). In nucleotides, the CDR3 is TGCAGTGCTGCTCCCGACAGAAACTACGAGCAGTACTTC. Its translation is CSAAPDRNYEQYF.

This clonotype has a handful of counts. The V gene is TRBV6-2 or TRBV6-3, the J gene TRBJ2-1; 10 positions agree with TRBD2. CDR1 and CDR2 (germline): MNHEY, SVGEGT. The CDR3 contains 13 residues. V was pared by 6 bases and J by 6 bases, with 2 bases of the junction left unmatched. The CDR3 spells CASRLAGSNEQFF. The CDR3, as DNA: TGTGCCAGCAGACTAGCGGGAAGCAATGAGCAGTTCTTC.

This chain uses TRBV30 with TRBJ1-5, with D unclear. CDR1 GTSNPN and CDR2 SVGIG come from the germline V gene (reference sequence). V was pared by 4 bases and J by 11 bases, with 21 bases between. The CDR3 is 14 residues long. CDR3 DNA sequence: TGTGCCTGGACGGGAGGAGGATCTACTGGGGCCCAGCATTTT. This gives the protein CAWTGGGSTGAQHF.

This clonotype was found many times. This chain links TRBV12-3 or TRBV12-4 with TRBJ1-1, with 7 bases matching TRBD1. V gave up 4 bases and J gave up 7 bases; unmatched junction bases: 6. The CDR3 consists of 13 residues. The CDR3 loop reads CASSSDRWGEAFF. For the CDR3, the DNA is TGTGCCAGCAGTTCGGACAGGTGGGGTGAAGCTTTCTTT.

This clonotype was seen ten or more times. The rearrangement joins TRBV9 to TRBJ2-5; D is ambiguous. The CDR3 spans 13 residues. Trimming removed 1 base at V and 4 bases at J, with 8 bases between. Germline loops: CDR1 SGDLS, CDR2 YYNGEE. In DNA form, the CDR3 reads TGTGCCAGCAGCGTATCGGAGTCAGAGACCCAGTACTTC. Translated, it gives CASSVSESETQYF. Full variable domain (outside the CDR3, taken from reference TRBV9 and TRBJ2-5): DSGVTQTPKHLITATGQRVTLRCSPRSGDLSVYWYQQSLDQGLQFLIQYYNGEERAKGNILERFSAQQFPDLHSELNLSSLELGDSALYFCASSVSESETQYFGPGTRLLVL.